The entry that follows covers one T cell receptor (beta chain) sequence. The CDR3 has 17 residues. Germline V lookup: CDR1 LNHDA, CDR2 SQIVND (reference sequence). Trimming cost V 0 bases and J 0 bases, with 12 bases left between them. These data are taken from a study of shared T cell receptors in the human thymus. The table came from immunoSEQ multiplex PCR; TCRdb's copy has only in-frame clones and leaves some out. The sample yields some 700,000 clones, 88% seen once. The sample was also linked to a second study, of human thymus T cells. That paper states: All donors were healthy Finnish infants who were undergoing corrective surgery to treat congenital heart defects. Thymus tissue was removed during corrective cardiac surgery. Within thymic and blood repertoires, V and J gene usage appeared to be biased. The related literature has documented a marked overlap of thymic repertoires among unrelated individuals.

The sample comprised thymocytes. The genes are TRBV19 and TRBJ2-1; D uncertain. This clonotype was sampled from a boy in the first two years of life with a congenital heart defect. CDR3 in DNA: TGTGCCAGTAGTATAGATCGGTTAAGTTACTCCTACAATGAGCAGTTCTTC. It yields the protein CASSIDRLSYSYNEQFF.